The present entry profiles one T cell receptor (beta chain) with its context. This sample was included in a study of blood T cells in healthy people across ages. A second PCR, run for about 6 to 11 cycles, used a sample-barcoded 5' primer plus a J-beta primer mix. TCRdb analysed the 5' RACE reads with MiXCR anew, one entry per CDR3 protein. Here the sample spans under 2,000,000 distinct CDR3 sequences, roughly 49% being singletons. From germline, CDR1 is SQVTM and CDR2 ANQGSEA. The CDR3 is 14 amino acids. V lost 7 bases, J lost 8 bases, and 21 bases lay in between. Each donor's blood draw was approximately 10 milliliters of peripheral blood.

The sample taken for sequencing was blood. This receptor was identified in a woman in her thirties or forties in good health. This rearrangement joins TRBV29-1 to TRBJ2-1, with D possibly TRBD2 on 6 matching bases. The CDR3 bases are TGCAGCGCTCCGCGTGGGACTCACGGCGATGAGCAGTTCTTC. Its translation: CSAPRGTHGDEQFF.